This T cell receptor (beta chain) is from a study of T-cell reconstitution after alpha-beta-depleted transplantation in children. On this clonotype itself: Its antigen is as yet unknown.

Overall study findings and caveats: Where some patients showed high TCRbeta diversity at day 60, it came from recipient T cells and thymic progenitors that had survived.

Trimming cost V 5 bases and J 5 bases; bases outside gene matches: 16. Germline V gene sequence: CDR1 SGHTA, CDR2 FQGTGA. The length of the CDR3 is 17 residues. This sample's TCRbeta library carried unique molecular identifier barcodes. TCRdb used MiXCR to reprocess the PCR reads, holding one entry per CDR3 protein. There are about 460,000 distinct CDR3 sequences in the sample; approximately 10% occur only once, and around 15% lies in the top ten. The V gene is TRBV7-3, the J gene TRBJ2-5; TRBD2 agrees at 8 bases. Sequences were derived from PBMCs, mostly from graft donor cells, sampled 180 days after TCRalphabeta/CD19-depleted stem cell transplant. The sequence came from a female patient aged 2-10 years who had a stem cell transplant for aplastic anemia, so the T cells may come from the graft donor. The chain's CDR3 is CASSPHGRGGRSETQYF. The CDR3 DNA sequence: TGTGCCAGCAGCCCCCACGGGAGGGGGGGGCGGTCGGAGACCCAGTACTTC.